These 18 T cell receptor beta chains came from one sample sequenced in a study of blood T cells in healthy people across ages. A second PCR of roughly 7 to 11 cycles used a sample-barcoded 5' primer and a J-beta primer mix. TCRdb fed the 5' RACE reads into MiXCR, producing one record per CDR3 protein. The data contain about 970,000 distinct CDR3 sequences, roughly 50% of them singletons. Sequences were obtained from blood. The source of these receptors is a woman in her sixties or seventies in good health.

The chain links TRBV29-1 to TRBJ1-2; 7 bases fit TRBD1. There are 14 residues in the CDR3. Germline trimming cut 6 bases from V and 3 bases from J; bases unmatched to any gene: 10. Per germline, CDR1 SQVTM and CDR2 ANQGSEA. The chain's CDR3 is CSVTGQAGDYGYTF. The CDR3 DNA reads TGCAGCGTAACCGGACAGGCCGGAGACTATGGCTACACCTTC.

The chain uses TRBV28 and TRBJ1-1; TRBD1 might be the D (5 bases). Germline CDR1 is MDHEN and CDR2 is SYDVKM. Trimming took off 7 bases at V and 0 bases at J, with 18 bases between the two ends. The CDR3 totals 16 residues. The CDR3 sequence: CASNTEVQVMNTEAFF. The CDR3 DNA sequence: TGTGCCAGCAACACCGAAGTACAGGTGATGAACACTGAAGCTTTCTTT.

This rearrangement joins TRBV28 to TRBJ2-1; the match to TRBD2 covers 7 bases. CDR3 length: 13 amino acids. The germline V gene has CDR1 MDHEN and CDR2 SYDVKM. Trimming removed 9 bases from V and 7 bases from J; junction bases left unmatched: 9. The chain's CDR3 is CASRGSGHNEQFF. The CDR3 nucleotides read TGTGCCAGTAGGGGTAGCGGGCATAATGAGCAGTTCTTC.

This clonotype was detected only a few times. The gene calls are TRBV12-3 or TRBV12-4 and TRBJ2-5; possible D gene TRBD1, 5 bases. The CDR3 spans 12 residues. V lost 7 bases, J lost 7 bases, and 13 bases lay in between. The CDR3 DNA is TGTGCCAGCACTCAATATGACAGGACCCAGTACTTC. Amino acid sequence: CASTQYDRTQYF.

The chain couples TRBV29-1 to TRBJ2-1, with D perhaps TRBD2 (6 bases). The CDR3 totals 13 residues. The germline V gene encodes CDR1 SQVTM and CDR2 ANQGSEA. Trimming removed 6 bases from V and 3 bases from J, with 12 bases in between. CDR3 loop: CSVAGTFYNEQFF. The DNA of the CDR3 is TGCAGCGTGGCCGGGACTTTCTACAATGAGCAGTTCTTC.

This chain joins TRBV11-2 and TRBJ2-1; D may be TRBD1 (5 bases). The CDR3 has 15 residues. Germline CDR1 and CDR2: SGHAT and FQNNGV. V lost 1 base to trimming and J lost 7 bases, with 14 bases between them. The CDR3 sequence is CASSLAGPQGNEQFF. The CDR3 nucleotides are TGTGCCAGCAGCTTAGCCGGCCCTCAGGGTAATGAGCAGTTCTTC.

This clonotype was detected a few times. The chain links TRBV11-2 to TRBJ1-2, with TRBD1 as a possible D gene (5 bases). Germline CDR1 is SGHAT and CDR2 is FQNNGV. This CDR3 is 14 amino acids long. V was trimmed by 4 bases and J by 3 bases, leaving 12 bases between them. The chain's CDR3 is CASSSLTGYYGYTF. As DNA, the CDR3 is TGTGCCAGCAGCTCCCTCACAGGCTACTATGGCTACACCTTC.

The chain employs TRBV29-1 and TRBJ2-1, with TRBD2 identical over 10 bases. The end of the DNA is better explained by TRBJ2-7, so the J call may be wrong. The CDR3 spans 16 residues. CDR1 is SQVTM, CDR2 ANQGSEA, per germline. In DNA, the CDR3 is TGCACCGCCGCAGCGGGAGGGGTTGGGTCCTACAATGAGCAGTACTTC. The encoded protein is CTAAAGGVGSYNEQYF.

This clonotype was detected a few times. This chain uses TRBV7-9 with TRBJ2-3, with 7 positions matching TRBD2. The CDR3 loop spans 15 amino acids. The J segment lost 2 bases and the V segment lost 7 bases, leaving 9 bases of the junction unmatched. Germline V CDR1 and CDR2: SEHNR, FQNEAQ (reference sequence). The CDR3 here is CASMSLSGTTDTQYF. The CDR3 coding sequence is TGTGCCAGCATGTCCCTCAGCGGGACCACAGATACGCAGTATTTT.

The chain recombines TRBV4-2 with TRBJ2-1; D is undetermined. This CDR3 is 14 amino acids long. Deletions cut 1 base from V and 9 bases from J, with 13 bases between. Germline-derived CDR1 and CDR2 are LGHNA and YNFKEQ. The CDR3 sequence is CASSQGPLSAEQFF. The CDR3 DNA reads TGTGCCAGCAGCCAAGGACCGCTAAGTGCTGAGCAGTTCTTC.

This sequence joins TRBV7-6 and TRBJ2-7; no reliable D call. The CDR3 runs to 14 residues. The V end was cut by 4 bases, the J end by 0 bases, with 10 bases between. Germline V lookup: CDR1 SGHVS, CDR2 FNYEAQ. CDR3 residues: CASSWADSSYEQYF. The CDR3 region has the DNA TGTGCCAGCAGCTGGGCAGATAGCTCCTACGAGCAGTACTTC.

The CDR3 spells CASSIGANYNEQFF. Written as DNA, the CDR3 is TGTGCCAGTAGTATAGGGGCGAACTACAATGAGCAGTTCTTC. The gene calls are TRBV19 and TRBJ2-1; no firm D call. Between the trimmed V and J ends, which lost 1 base and 3 bases, there was a span of 7 bases. The CDR3 contains 14 residues. From germline, CDR1 is LNHDA and CDR2 SQIVND (reference sequence).

The chain couples TRBV11-2 to TRBJ2-5; D possibly matches TRBD1 or TRBD2 (5 bases each). Looked up from germline, CDR1 is SGHAT and CDR2 is FQNNGV. CDR3 length: 14 residues. Trimming cost V 1 base and J 11 bases, with 17 bases left between them. This chain's CDR3 is CASSLVGTTREQYF. CDR3 in DNA: TGTGCCAGCAGCTTAGTCGGGACCACTAGGGAGCAGTACTTC.

The J gene is TRBJ1-4, the V gene TRBV5-1; D might be TRBD1 (6 bases). Germline V gives CDR1 SGHRS, CDR2 YFSETQ. The CDR3 runs to 18 residues. V dropped 0 bases and J dropped 3 bases, with 18 bases sitting between them. CDR3 sequence: CASSLVTDSRQANEKLFF. CDR3 nucleotides: TGCGCCAGCAGCTTGGTGACGGACAGCCGGCAAGCTAATGAAAAACTGTTTTTT.

The V gene is TRBV28, the J gene TRBJ1-1; TRBD1 matches at 8 bases. The V gene end was trimmed by 6 bases and the J gene end by 2 bases; junction bases not matched to a gene: 8. The CDR3 has 15 amino acids. Germline CDR1 MDHEN, CDR2 SYDVKM. CDR3 nucleotide sequence: TGTGCCAGCAGCCCCGCCAGGGGGCCCAACACTGAAGCTTTCTTT. Encoded protein: CASSPARGPNTEAFF.

The rearrangement uses TRBV13 and TRBJ2-7; perhaps TRBD2 as D (6 bases). Trimming removed 3 bases from V and 0 bases from J, with 12 bases in between. Germline V gene sequence: CDR1 PRHDT, CDR2 FYEKMQ (reference sequence). The CDR3 covers 15 residues. For the CDR3, the DNA is TGTGCCAGCAGCTTGACCGGGACTCACTCCTACGAGCAGTACTTC. Amino acid sequence: CASSLTGTHSYEQYF.

The chain has TRBV20-1 and TRBJ2-2; no firm D call. The germline V gene has CDR1 DFQATT and CDR2 SNEGSKA (reference sequence). Trimming removed 1 base from V and 1 base from J, with 7 bases in between. The CDR3 sequence is 14 residues long. CDR3 sequence (DNA): TGCAGTGCTAGAGGGCGTATGAACACCGGGGAGCTGTTTTTT. It specifies CSARGRMNTGELFF.

The rearrangement links TRBV10-3 to TRBJ2-5, with D possibly matching TRBD1 (5 bases). The DNA end lines up better with TRBJ2-7; the J call may be wrong. Looked up from germline, CDR1 is ENHRY and CDR2 is SYGVKD. The CDR3 runs 13 residues. In DNA form, the CDR3 reads TGTGCCATCAGTTTGAACAGGCACTCCGAGCAGTACTTC. Translated: CAISLNRHSEQYF.